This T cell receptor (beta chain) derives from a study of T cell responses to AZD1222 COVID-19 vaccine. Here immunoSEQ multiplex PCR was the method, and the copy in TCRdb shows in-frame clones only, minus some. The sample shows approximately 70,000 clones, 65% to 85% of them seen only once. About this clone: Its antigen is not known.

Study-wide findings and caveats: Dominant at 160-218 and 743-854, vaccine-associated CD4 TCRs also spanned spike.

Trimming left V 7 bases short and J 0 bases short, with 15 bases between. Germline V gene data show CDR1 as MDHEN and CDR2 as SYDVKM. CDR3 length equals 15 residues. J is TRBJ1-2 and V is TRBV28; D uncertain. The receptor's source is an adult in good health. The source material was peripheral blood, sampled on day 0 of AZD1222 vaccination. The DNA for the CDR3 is TGTGCCAGCATAAAGGAGGGCAGAGCTAACTATGGCTACACCTTC. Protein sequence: CASIKEGRANYGYTF.